This T cell receptor (beta chain) was documented in a study of cytomegalovirus exposure and HLA in healthy donors. Study-level findings and limits: The study listed 150 to 200 cytomegalovirus-associated TCR beta chains.

The CDR3 extends over 15 amino acids. Trimming removed 3 bases from V and 3 bases from J, with 17 bases in between. Germline CDR1 and CDR2: GTSNPN and SVGIG (reference sequence). This clone was picked up one time. The antigen is not known. Sequenced by immunoSEQ multiplex PCR; TCRdb stores in-frame clones only, minus some. The sample shows 55,000 to 65,000 clones, more than 75% of them seen only once. Sequencing input: PBMCs. This chain uses TRBV30 with TRBJ1-1, with a possible D match to TRBD1 (5 bases). The source is a man aged 18 to 30 in good health and CMV-seronegative. CDR3 nucleotide sequence: TGTGCCTGGAGGGTATCAGGGCGATGGGACACTGAAGCTTTCTTT. Translation gives CAWRVSGRWDTEAFF.